The clone carrying this T cell receptor (beta chain) has more than one count but fewer than ten. This entry comes from a study of beta chain features in type 1 diabetes. cDNA synthesis used the whole RNA isolate, giving expressed TCRB sequences. Repertoires were generated with immunoSEQ multiplex PCR, while TCRdb's copy carries only in-frame clones and drops some. Of 360,000 or so clones in the sample, about 19% were seen once. CDR1 is SNHLY and CDR2 is FYNNEI in the germline V gene. V was pared by 7 bases and J by 1 base, with 10 bases between. The CDR3 is made up of 13 amino acids. The gene calls are TRBV2 and TRBJ1-1, with D hard to call. The source of this sequence is a woman younger than 30 in good health. Sample: naive CD4+ T cells from blood. The CDR3 nucleotides read TGTGCCAGCATTCAGACACCGAACACTGAAGCTTTCTTT. This encodes CASIQTPNTEAFF.